This TCR beta chain was captured by sequencing in a study of Ad26.COV2.S vaccination and SARS-CoV-2 variants. Looking at the study overall: The donor belonged to the COV1001 Ad26.COV2.S trial arm. Points from the study as a whole: Vaccine and placebo recipients had comparable breadth of non-spike TCRs.

The CDR3 is made up of 19 amino acids. J gave up 6 bases and V 0 bases, and 12 bases lay outside the gene matches. The germline CDR1 and CDR2 sequences are LGHDT and YNNKEL (reference sequence). Here immunoSEQ multiplex PCR was the method, and the copy in TCRdb shows in-frame clones only, minus some. Among 440,000 or so clones listed, 92% were seen once. The treatment is: around 19 received Ad26.COV2.S at low or high dose, single or two shots; a few received placebo; per-sample allocation not given. All samples were drawn on day 63, counting from the first vaccine or placebo injection. Comment on this clone: Antigen unknown.

The V call is TRBV3-1 (or the pseudogene TRBV3-2), the J call TRBJ2-3; 13 bases are shared with TRBD2. The sequencing here drew on peripheral blood, taken in a trial of Ad26.COV2.S vaccine versus placebo. This TCR derives from a person between 18 and 59 years old who received the Ad26.COV2.S COVID-19 vaccine or a placebo. This chain's CDR3 is CASSQEGTSGGVAGDTQYF. Written as DNA, the CDR3 is TGTGCCAGCAGCCAAGAAGGTACTAGCGGGGGGGTTGCCGGGGATACGCAGTATTTT.